This T cell receptor beta chain was retrieved from a study of blood T cell repertoires in COVID-19. Study at large: Sites in the United States, Italy and Spain provided acute and convalescent COVID-19 samples. T cells, B-cell-depleted T cells, or PBMCs provided the cDNA or gDNA that served as material.

In the original workflow: Amplification of reference gene primers was used by the study to estimate nucleated cell counts. This table comes from immunoSEQ multiplex PCR, and its TCRdb copy is limited to in-frame clones, with some not included. That table gives V, J and clone size, and the DNA gave D and trimming. The sample shows some 50,000 clones, roughly 80% of them seen only once. The V end was cut by 4 bases, the J end by 8 bases, with 12 bases between. This CDR3 is built from 14 residues. Germline values: CDR1 LNHDA, CDR2 SQIVND (reference sequence). This clone was seen a single time. Sequencing input: peripheral blood. This clonotype was sampled from a man aged 50-59 years with acute or convalescent COVID-19. The J gene is TRBJ2-6, the V gene TRBV19; D not certain. In nucleotides, the CDR3 is TGTGCCAGTAGTAAGGCCAGGTCTACCAACGTCCTGACTTTC. Translating it yields CASSKARSTNVLTF.